These 20 T cell receptor beta chains were all obtained from the same sample, sequenced in a study of shared clonotypes between healthy human individuals. The table came from immunoSEQ multiplex PCR; TCRdb's copy has only in-frame clones and leaves some out. Found here are roughly 2 million clones, over 85% of them singletons; the top ten hold roughly 0.13%. Sequencing used naive CD4+ T cells sorted from blood. Subset reported: CD45RA+ positively selected. These receptors were obtained from a man between 18 and 29 years old in good health.

This clone has a single count. The junction departs from germline at one end; a sequencing error may be responsible. This chain joins TRBV7-7 and TRBJ2-2; D perhaps matches TRBD2 (5 bases). The CDR3 covers 13 residues. In germline, CDR1 is SSHAT, CDR2 FNYEAQ (reference sequence). Written as DNA, the CDR3 is TGTGCTAGCAGCTTAGCGCTCGCCGGGGAGCTGTTTTTT. Its translation: CASSLALAGELFF.

The chain recombines TRBV4-1 with TRBJ2-7, with D possibly being TRBD1 or TRBD2 (6 bases each). The CDR3 sequence is 13 residues long. Per germline, CDR1 MGHRA and CDR2 YSYEKL. The ends were cut back, 4 bases at V and 12 bases at J, with 19 bases in the middle. CDR3 DNA: TGCGCCAGCAGCCGGGCCGTAGGGGGGCTGTTGTACTTC. Translating gives CASSRAVGGLLYF.

The gene calls are TRBV19 and TRBJ1-2; 10 positions match TRBD1. The CDR3 consists of 14 residues. The V and J ends lost 4 bases and 7 bases, in that order; junction bases with no gene match: 6. Germline V lookup: CDR1 LNHDA, CDR2 SQIVND (reference sequence). CDR3 in DNA: TGTGCCAGTAGTAATCGACAGGGGGCTGGTGGCTACACCTTC. Protein: CASSNRQGAGGYTF. The full variable domain, with the rest looked up from reference TRBV19 and TRBJ1-2, is DGGITQSPKYLFRKEGQNVTLSCEQNLNHDAMYWYRQDPGQGLRLIYYSQIVNDFQKGDIAEGYSVSREKKESFPLTVTSAQKNPTAFYLCASSNRQGAGGYTFGSGTRLTVV.

Here the CDR3 DNA reads TGCGCCAGCAGCTTTGAGGCTAGCGTTGCAGATACGCAGTATTTT. It is translated as CASSFEASVADTQYF. V usage is TRBV5-1 and J usage is TRBJ2-3; D perhaps matches TRBD2 (6 bases). The CDR3 covers 15 residues. V shed 2 bases and J shed 4 bases, with 14 bases lying between them. The V gene's germline CDR1 is SGHRS and CDR2 YFSETQ. Full variable domain (remainder filled in from reference TRBV5-1 and TRBJ2-3): KAGVTQTPRYLIKTRGQQVTLSCSPISGHRSVSWYQQTPGQGLQFLFEYFSETQRNKGNFPGRFSGRQFSNSRSEMNVSTLELGDSALYLCASSFEASVADTQYFGPGTRLTVL.

Comments on this clone: At the DNA level, this CDR3 is encoded by other sequences in the same sample as well. This rearrangement joins TRBV19 to TRBJ1-5; possibly TRBD1 for D (6 bases). The germline V gene encodes CDR1 LNHDA and CDR2 SQIVND (reference sequence). V was trimmed by 3 bases and J by 2 bases, leaving 8 bases between them. This CDR3 is built from 14 residues. The CDR3 loop is CASSMTGGNQPQHF. The CDR3 DNA reads as TGTGCCAGTAGTATGACAGGTGGCAATCAGCCCCAGCATTTT.

V usage is TRBV2 and J usage is TRBJ2-3; 8 bases match TRBD1. This CDR3 contains 14 residues. Germline CDR1 is SNHLY and CDR2 is FYNNEI. The ends lost 4 bases at V and 4 bases at J; junction bases unmatched: 4. CDR3 sequence reads: CASSVTGGSDTQYF. CDR3 DNA: TGTGCCAGCAGTGTTACAGGGGGTTCAGATACGCAGTATTTT.

The J gene is TRBJ1-1, the V gene TRBV10-2, with unresolved D. Germline CDR1 WSHSY, CDR2 SAAADI. The length of the CDR3 is 12 residues. V was trimmed by 3 bases and J by 11 bases, leaving 13 bases between them. This CDR3 reads CASSDDTRWAFF. CDR3 nucleotide sequence: TGCGCCAGCAGTGATGATACTAGATGGGCTTTCTTT.

The CDR3 is CASSLEGRQGETQYF. The CDR3 nucleotides read TGTGCCAGCAGCTTAGAAGGGAGACAGGGAGAGACCCAGTACTTC. V is TRBV11-2 and J is TRBJ2-5; TRBD1 matches 7 bases. Germline CDR1 reads SGHAT; CDR2 reads FQNNGV. Trimming cost V 0 bases and J 4 bases; bases outside gene matches: 5. CDR3 length: 15 amino acids.

The CDR3 DNA reads TGTGGCACCCAGGGCCCCGGAAACACCATATATTTT. It yields the protein CGTQGPGNTIYF. The gene calls are TRBV19 and TRBJ1-3, with D possibly matching TRBD1 (5 bases). Germline loops: CDR1 LNHDA, CDR2 SQIVND (reference sequence). This CDR3 spans 12 amino acids.

This chain connects TRBV6-5 to TRBJ2-7; 8 nucleotides agree with TRBD1. Trimming removed 5 bases from V and 4 bases from J; junction bases left unmatched: 7. The germline gives CDR1 MNHEY, CDR2 SVGAGI. The CDR3 has 14 amino acids. CDR3 sequence reads: CASSQRTGQYEQYF. The CDR3 DNA reads as TGTGCCAGCAGTCAGAGGACAGGGCAATACGAGCAGTACTTC.

The chain employs TRBV5-1 and TRBJ2-7; 11 bases fit TRBD2. The CDR3 is 16 amino acids. In germline, CDR1 is SGHRS, CDR2 YFSETQ. J was trimmed by 1 base and V by 4 bases; bases with no gene match: 7. The chain's CDR3 is CASSRTSGSQSYEQYF. The CDR3 DNA follows: TGCGCCAGCAGCCGCACTAGCGGGAGCCAATCCTACGAGCAGTACTTC.

This clone has just one count. The J gene is TRBJ1-2, the V gene TRBV7-9, with D perhaps matching TRBD1 (5 bases). V was clipped by 3 bases and J by 4 bases, with 15 bases between them. The CDR3 runs 15 residues. The germline V gene has CDR1 SEHNR and CDR2 FQNEAQ (reference sequence). CDR3 region: CASSFGAGGLYGYTF. The CDR3 DNA sequence: TGTGCCAGCAGCTTTGGGGCCGGAGGCCTCTATGGCTACACCTTC.

The gene calls are TRBV6-1 and TRBJ2-7; D unclear. Deletions cut 1 base from V and 9 bases from J, with 7 bases between. Germline-derived CDR1 and CDR2 are MNHNS and SASEGT. The CDR3 has 11 amino acids. The CDR3 loop is CASSEEGRQYF. CDR3 in DNA: TGTGCCAGCAGTGAAGAGGGTCGGCAGTACTTC.

The genes are TRBV10-1 and TRBJ2-2; TRBD1 agrees at 9 bases. Germline V gives CDR1 WNHNN, CDR2 SYGVQD (reference sequence). The length of the CDR3 is 16 residues. Unmatched junction bases numbered 1, after V lost 2 bases and J lost 0 bases. Here the CDR3 reads CASSEGQGTNTGELFF. CDR3 coding DNA: TGCGCCAGCAGTGAGGGACAGGGGACGAACACCGGGGAGCTGTTTTTT.

In the case of this clone: This sample also contains other DNA sequences that code for the same CDR3. V and J are TRBV5-1 and TRBJ1-2, with D perhaps matching TRBD1 (5 bases). With 3 bases removed from V and 4 bases from J, the gap between germline ends came to 13 bases. In germline, CDR1 is SGHRS, CDR2 YFSETQ. The length of the CDR3 is 14 residues. CDR3 sequence (DNA): TGCGCCAGCAGCTCTGGGCAGGGTAGCTATGGCTACACCTTC. It codes for CASSSGQGSYGYTF.

The chain links TRBV4-3 to TRBJ2-1, with D uncertain. This CDR3 spans 13 amino acids. Trimming left V 4 bases short and J 7 bases short, with 11 bases between. CDR1 is LGHNA, CDR2 YSLEER, per germline. The CDR3 coding sequence is TGCGCCAGCAGCCTGCTAGAGGTAAATGAGCAGTTCTTC. It is translated as CASSLLEVNEQFF.

V is TRBV7-2 and J is TRBJ1-1; TRBD1 matches at 10 bases. Germline-derived CDR1 and CDR2 are SGHTA and FQGNSA. V shed 3 bases, J shed 4 bases, and the junction held 5 bases outside the gene matches. The CDR3 has 15 residues. Written as DNA, the CDR3 is TGTGCCAGCAGCTTCCAGACAGGGGGCCGCACTGAAGCTTTCTTT. Its protein product is CASSFQTGGRTEAFF.

The CDR3: CASSLFEYADYEQYF. CDR3 nucleotide sequence: TGTGCCAGCAGCTTATTTGAATACGCCGACTACGAGCAGTACTTC. The chain employs TRBV11-2 and TRBJ2-7; D not certain. Trimming took off 2 bases at V and 3 bases at J, with 14 bases between the two ends. CDR1 SGHAT and CDR2 FQNNGV come from the germline V gene. The CDR3 consists of 15 residues.

V gene TRBV18 combines with J gene TRBJ2-5, with 9 positions matching TRBD2. The V and J ends lost 2 bases and 4 bases, in that order; junction bases with no gene match: 8. The CDR3 consists of 16 residues. CDR1 is KGHSH and CDR2 is LQKENI in the germline V gene. The CDR3: CASSPRRGGPGETQYF. CDR3 DNA sequence: TGTGCCAGCTCACCAAGGCGGGGGGGCCCCGGAGAGACCCAGTACTTC.

V usage is TRBV7-8 and J usage is TRBJ2-7, with D maybe TRBD2 (5 bases). The CDR3 is made up of 12 amino acids. Trimming took 3 bases from V and 7 from J, leaving 10 bases between them. Germline V gene data show CDR1 as SGHVS and CDR2 as FQNEAQ. The CDR3: CASSFERGEQYF. The CDR3 DNA reads TGTGCCAGCAGCTTTGAGCGCGGGGAGCAGTACTTC. The complete variable domain, with remaining parts taken from reference TRBV7-8 and TRBJ2-7, reads GAGVSQSPRYKVAKRGQDVALRCDPISGHVSLFWYQQALGQGPEFLTYFQNEAQLDKSGLPSDRFFAERPEGSVSTLKIQRTQQEDSAVYLCASSFERGEQYFGPGTRLTVT.